This T cell receptor beta chain came from a study of identical twins. TCRdb reanalysed the 5' RACE reads using MiXCR and keeps one entry per CDR3 protein. The sample yields fewer than 550,000 distinct CDR3 sequences, around an eighth seen once. The V and J ends lost 2 bases and 2 bases respectively, with 10 bases between them. Germline assignment: CDR1 SGHTA and CDR2 FQGNSA. The CDR3 extends over 14 amino acids. This clonotype was seen more than once but under ten times. In addition, the sample was reused for a study of yellow fever vaccine responses in identical twins. As reported in that work: Each twin's T cell response to the vaccine was reported to look partly convergent and partly personalized.

The sequence was obtained from a woman between 18 and 30 years old in good health. The sequenced sample was CD4+ T cells sorted from blood. This chain links TRBV7-2 with TRBJ2-7; D is possibly TRBD2 (5 bases). The CDR3 bases are TGTGCCAGCAGCTTACGAGCGGTTACCTACGAGCAGTACTTC. Its protein product is CASSLRAVTYEQYF.